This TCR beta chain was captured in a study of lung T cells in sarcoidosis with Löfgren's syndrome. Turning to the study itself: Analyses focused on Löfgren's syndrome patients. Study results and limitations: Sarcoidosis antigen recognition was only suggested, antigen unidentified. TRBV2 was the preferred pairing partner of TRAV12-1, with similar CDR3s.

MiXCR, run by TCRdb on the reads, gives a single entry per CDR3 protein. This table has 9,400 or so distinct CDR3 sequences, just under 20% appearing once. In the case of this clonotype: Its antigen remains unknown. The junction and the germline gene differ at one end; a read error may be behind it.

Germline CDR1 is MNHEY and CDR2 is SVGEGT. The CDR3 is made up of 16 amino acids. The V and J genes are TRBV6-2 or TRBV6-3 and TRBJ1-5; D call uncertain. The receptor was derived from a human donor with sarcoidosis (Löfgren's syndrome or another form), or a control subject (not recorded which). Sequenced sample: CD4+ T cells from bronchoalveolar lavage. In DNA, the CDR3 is TGTACCAGCAGAAAACCCCCGGGGAATAGCAATCAGCCCCAGCATTTT. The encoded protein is CTSRKPPGNSNQPQHF.